The rows below give T cell receptor beta chains drawn from one sample of a study of shared clonotypes between healthy human individuals. TCRdb's copy holds only in-frame clones and misses some; the assay was immunoSEQ multiplex PCR. The table records about 2.1 million clones, 85% to 95% of them present only once. The sequenced sample consisted of naive CD8+ T cells from PBMCs. Source of these receptors: a man aged 18 to 29 in good health. Some clones in this sample may be carry-over from other donors' samples. The CDR3 runs from the conserved cysteine through the conserved F or W. Fields, in order: clone size, V gene, J gene, D gene, CDR3 protein, CDR3 DNA. The D gene is left open where the match is weak. Expanded clones are given a class, and other clones once, few, many or no size at all.

.	TRBV9	TRBJ2-3	.	CASSEGPKAAGTDTQYF	TGTGCCAGCAGCGAGGGGCCCAAAGCGGCGGGCACAGATACGCAGTATTTT
.	TRBV15	TRBJ2-5	.	CATSRSGEETQYF	TGTGCCACCAGCAGATCGGGAGAAGAGACCCAGTACTTC
.	TRBV6-1	TRBJ1-5	.	CASRAGRTGQPQHF	TGTGCCAGCAGAGCGGGACGTACCGGGCAGCCCCAGCATTTT
.	TRBV13	TRBJ2-5	TRBD1	CASSLGWSLYGTGQTQYF	TGTGCCAGCAGCTTAGGCTGGAGTTTATATGGGACAGGGCAGACCCAGTACTTC
.	TRBV28	TRBJ2-5	.	CASSLFGAQYF	TGTGCCAGCAGTTTATTCGGGGCCCAGTACTTC
.	TRBV11-2	TRBJ2-7	TRBD2	CASSLGSGVAEQYF	TGTGCCAGCAGCTTAGGTAGCGGGGTTGCCGAGCAGTACTTC
.	TRBV30	TRBJ2-7	.	CAWSVGQVSYEQYF	TGTGCCTGGAGTGTAGGGCAGGTATCCTACGAGCAGTACTTC
.	TRBV11-2	TRBJ2-4	.	CASSSRPGRQNIQYF	TGTGCCAGCAGCTCGAGGCCAGGGAGACAAAACATTCAGTACTTC
.	TRBV6-1	TRBJ2-7	.	CASRRVYEQYF	TGTGCCAGCAGGAGAGTTTACGAGCAGTACTTC
.	TRBV7-8	TRBJ2-7	.	CASSGSRDPNTVGSYEQYF	TGTGCCAGCAGCGGCTCCCGGGACCCGAATACAGTGGGCTCCTACGAGCAGTACTTC
.	TRBV5-6	TRBJ1-2	.	CASSPLFNTNYGYTF	TGTGCCAGCAGCCCGCTCTTCAATACTAACTATGGCTACACCTTC
.	TRBV2	TRBJ2-1	.	CAVLPRDNTINEQFF	TGTGCCGTCCTGCCCCGGGACAACACTATCAATGAGCAGTTCTTC
.	TRBV4-3	TRBJ1-1	TRBD1	CASSPGQGILNTEAFF	TGCGCCAGCAGCCCTGGACAGGGCATATTGAACACTGAAGCTTTCTTT
.	TRBV6-6	TRBJ1-2	TRBD1	CASRGDRANYGYTF	TGTGCCAGCAGGGGGGACAGAGCTAACTATGGCTACACCTTC
once	TRBV15	TRBJ1-4	.	CATSRERGIGTNEKLFF	TGTGCCACCAGCAGAGAGAGGGGTATCGGGACTAATGAAAAACTGTTTTTT
.	TRBV18	TRBJ2-1	.	CASSPAEGNEQFF	TGTGCCAGCTCACCAGCGGAGGGGAATGAGCAGTTCTTC